Sequencing of this T cell receptor (beta chain) was carried out in a study of beta chain features in type 1 diabetes. Study in general: Patients were similar to healthy donors in age and gender (as well as in cell yields).

Isolation of CD4+ naive, central memory, regulatory and stem cell-like memory cells was achieved by sorting via CD45RO/CCR7/CD25/CD127/CD95/CD27. Germline values: CDR1 MNHNS, CDR2 SASEGT. Trimming took 2 bases from V and 4 from J, leaving 15 bases between them. The CDR3 sequence is 15 residues long. Study observations and caveats: PCR might favor shorter templates, equally in patients and controls. TCRB CDR3s were moderately but significantly shorter in Type 1 diabetes patients in all four CD4+ subsets.

All of the isolated RNA was reverse transcribed, so expressed TCRB transcripts were sequenced. TCRdb keeps only in-frame clones here, not all; method: immunoSEQ multiplex PCR. The data contain about 740,000 clones, over 10% of them singletons. Concerning this clone itself: Its specificity is unknown.

The chain is built from TRBV6-1 and TRBJ2-7; D possibly corresponds to TRBD1 (5 bases). Sequenced sample: naive CD4+ T cells from blood. The TCR was taken from a man aged 18 to 29 with type 1 diabetes. CDR3 region: CASSETGSSGYEQYF. Written as DNA, the CDR3 is TGTGCCAGCAGTGAAACAGGATCAAGTGGTTACGAGCAGTACTTC.